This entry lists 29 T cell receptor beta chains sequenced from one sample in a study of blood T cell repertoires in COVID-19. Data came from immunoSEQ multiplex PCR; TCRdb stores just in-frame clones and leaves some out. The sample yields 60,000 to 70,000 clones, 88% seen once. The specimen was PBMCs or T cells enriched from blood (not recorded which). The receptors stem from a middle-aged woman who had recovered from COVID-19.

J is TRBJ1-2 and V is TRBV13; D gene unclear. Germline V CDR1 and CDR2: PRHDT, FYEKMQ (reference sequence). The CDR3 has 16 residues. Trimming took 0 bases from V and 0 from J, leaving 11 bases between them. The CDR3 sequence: CASSLGLVGPNYGYTF. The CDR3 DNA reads TGTGCCAGCAGCTTAGGCCTAGTCGGCCCTAACTATGGCTACACCTTC.

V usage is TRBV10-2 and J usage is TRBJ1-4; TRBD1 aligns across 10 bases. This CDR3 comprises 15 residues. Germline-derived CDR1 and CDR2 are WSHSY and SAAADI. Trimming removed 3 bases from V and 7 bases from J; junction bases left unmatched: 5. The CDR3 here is CASSDRDRGREKLFF. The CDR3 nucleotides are TGCGCCAGCAGTGATAGGGACAGGGGACGTGAAAAACTGTTTTTT.

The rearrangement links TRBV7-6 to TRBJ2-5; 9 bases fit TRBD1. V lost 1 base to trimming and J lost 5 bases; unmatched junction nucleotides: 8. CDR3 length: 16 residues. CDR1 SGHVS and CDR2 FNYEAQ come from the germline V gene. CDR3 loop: CASSLEQGAIRETQYF. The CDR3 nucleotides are TGTGCCAGCAGCTTAGAACAGGGGGCAATTCGGGAGACCCAGTACTTC.

The CDR3 DNA reads as TGTGCCGCTGGACATACCGGCACAGATACGCAGTATTTT. This translates into CAAGHTGTDTQYF. The chain uses TRBV6-5 and TRBJ2-3, with D perhaps matching TRBD1 (5 bases). Per the germline V gene, CDR1 is MNHEY and CDR2 is SVGAGI. The CDR3 consists of 13 residues. Trimming stripped 11 bases from V and 1 base from J, with 13 bases between.

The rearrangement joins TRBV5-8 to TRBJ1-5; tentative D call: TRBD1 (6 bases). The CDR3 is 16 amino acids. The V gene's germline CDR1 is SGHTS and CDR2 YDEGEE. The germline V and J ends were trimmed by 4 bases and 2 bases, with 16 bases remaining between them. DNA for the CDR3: TGTGCCAGCAGCCCAAAAACAGGGTGGGGCAATCAGCCCCAGCATTTT. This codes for CASSPKTGWGNQPQHF. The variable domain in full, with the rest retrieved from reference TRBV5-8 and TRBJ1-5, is EAGVTQSPTHLIKTRGQQATLRCSPISGHTSVYWYQQALGLGLQFLLWYDEGEERNRGNFPPRFSGRQFPNYSSELNVNALELEDSALYLCASSPKTGWGNQPQHFGDGTRLSIL.

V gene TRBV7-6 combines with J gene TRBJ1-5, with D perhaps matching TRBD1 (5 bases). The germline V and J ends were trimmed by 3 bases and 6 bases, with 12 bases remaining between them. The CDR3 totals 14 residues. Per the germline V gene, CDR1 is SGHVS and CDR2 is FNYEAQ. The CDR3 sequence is CASSLYGGGQPQHF. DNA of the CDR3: TGTGCCAGCAGCTTGTATGGGGGAGGTCAGCCCCAGCATTTT.

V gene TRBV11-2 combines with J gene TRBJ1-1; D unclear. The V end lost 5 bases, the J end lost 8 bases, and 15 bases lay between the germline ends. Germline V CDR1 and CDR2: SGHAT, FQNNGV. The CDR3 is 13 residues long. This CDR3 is CASSPKTTAEAFF. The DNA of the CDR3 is TGTGCCAGCAGCCCTAAGACAACGGCAGAAGCTTTCTTT.

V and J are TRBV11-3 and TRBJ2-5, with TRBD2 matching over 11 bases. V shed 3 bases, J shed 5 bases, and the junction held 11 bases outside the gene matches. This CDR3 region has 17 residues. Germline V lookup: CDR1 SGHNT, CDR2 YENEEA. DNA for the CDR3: TGTGCCAGCAGCTTTCCGCCCCTAGCGGGGGGACCTGAGACCCAGTACTTC. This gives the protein CASSFPPLAGGPETQYF.

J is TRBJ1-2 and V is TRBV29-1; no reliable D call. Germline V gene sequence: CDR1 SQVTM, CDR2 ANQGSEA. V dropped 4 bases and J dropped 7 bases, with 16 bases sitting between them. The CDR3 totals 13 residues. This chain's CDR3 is CSVGRHVAGGYTF. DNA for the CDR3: TGCAGCGTTGGTCGACATGTGGCAGGTGGCTACACCTTC.

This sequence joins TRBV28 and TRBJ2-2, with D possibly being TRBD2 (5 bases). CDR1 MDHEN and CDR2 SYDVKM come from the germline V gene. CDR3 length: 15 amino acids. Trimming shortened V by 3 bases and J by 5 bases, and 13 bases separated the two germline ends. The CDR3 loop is CASSLEALGTGELFF. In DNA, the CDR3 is TGTGCCAGCAGTTTGGAGGCCCTCGGGACCGGGGAGCTGTTTTTT.

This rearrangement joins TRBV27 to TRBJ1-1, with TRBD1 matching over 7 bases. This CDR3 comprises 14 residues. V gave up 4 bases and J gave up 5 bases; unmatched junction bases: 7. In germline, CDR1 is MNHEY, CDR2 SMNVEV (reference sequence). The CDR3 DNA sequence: TGTGCCAGCAGTTCTCAGGGGGTAGGAACTGAAGCTTTCTTT. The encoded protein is CASSSQGVGTEAFF.

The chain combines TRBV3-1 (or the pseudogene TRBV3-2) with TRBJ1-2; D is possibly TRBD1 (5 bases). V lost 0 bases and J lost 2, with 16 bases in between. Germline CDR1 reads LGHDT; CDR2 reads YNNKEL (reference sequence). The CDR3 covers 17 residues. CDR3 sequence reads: CASSQDRWQGRNYGYTF. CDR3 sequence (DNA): TGTGCCAGCAGCCAAGATAGATGGCAGGGCAGAAACTATGGCTACACCTTC.

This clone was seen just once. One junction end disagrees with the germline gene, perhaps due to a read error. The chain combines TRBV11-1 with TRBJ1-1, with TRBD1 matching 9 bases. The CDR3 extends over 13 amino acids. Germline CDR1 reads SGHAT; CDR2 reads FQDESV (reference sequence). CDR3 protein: CASSLERTGGTLF. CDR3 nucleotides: TGTGCCAGCAGCTTGGAACGTACAGGGGGCACTCTCTTT.

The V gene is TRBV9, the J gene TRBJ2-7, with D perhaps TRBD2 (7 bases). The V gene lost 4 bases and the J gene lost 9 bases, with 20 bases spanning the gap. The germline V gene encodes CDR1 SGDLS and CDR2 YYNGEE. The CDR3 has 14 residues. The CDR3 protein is CASSPLGGGEWQYF. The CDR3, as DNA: TGTGCCAGCAGCCCCCTGGGGGGGGGCGAATGGCAGTACTTC.

The CDR3 loop reads CASSPRTTVHEKLFF. The CDR3 DNA reads as TGTGCCAGTAGTCCACGGACAACTGTACATGAAAAACTGTTTTTT. The chain carries TRBV19 and TRBJ1-4; D is possibly TRBD1 (5 bases). The CDR3 sequence is 15 residues long. CDR1 and CDR2 from the germline V gene are LNHDA and SQIVND (reference sequence). Trimming cost V 5 bases and J 6 bases, with 16 bases left between them. Variable domain in full (rest from reference TRBV19 and TRBJ1-4): DGGITQSPKYLFRKEGQNVTLSCEQNLNHDAMYWYRQDPGQGLRLIYYSQIVNDFQKGDIAEGYSVSREKKESFPLTVTSAQKNPTAFYLCASSPRTTVHEKLFFGSGTQLSVL.

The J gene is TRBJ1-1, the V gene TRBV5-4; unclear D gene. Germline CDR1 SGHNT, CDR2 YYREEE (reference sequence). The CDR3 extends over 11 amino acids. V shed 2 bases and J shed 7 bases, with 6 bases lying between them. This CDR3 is CASSLTDEAFF. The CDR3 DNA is TGTGCCAGCAGCTTAACAGATGAAGCTTTCTTT. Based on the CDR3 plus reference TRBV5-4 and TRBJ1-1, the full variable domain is ETGVTQSPTHLIKTRGQQVTLRCSSQSGHNTVSWYQQALGQGPQFIFQYYREEENGRGNFPPRFSGLQFPNYSSELNVNALELDDSALYLCASSLTDEAFFGQGTRLTVV.

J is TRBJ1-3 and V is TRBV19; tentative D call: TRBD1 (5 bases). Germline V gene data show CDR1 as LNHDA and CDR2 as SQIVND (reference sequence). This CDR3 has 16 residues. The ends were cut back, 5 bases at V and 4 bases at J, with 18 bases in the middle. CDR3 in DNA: TGTGCCAGTAGTTCTTCTTTAGGGGCGCGAGGAAACACCATATATTTT. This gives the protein CASSSSLGARGNTIYF. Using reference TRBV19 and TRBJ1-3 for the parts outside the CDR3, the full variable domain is DGGITQSPKYLFRKEGQNVTLSCEQNLNHDAMYWYRQDPGQGLRLIYYSQIVNDFQKGDIAEGYSVSREKKESFPLTVTSAQKNPTAFYLCASSSSLGARGNTIYFGEGSWLTVV.

The CDR3 bases are TGTGCCAGCTCACCGTCCGCTTCTCCGTATAGCTCCTACAATGAGCAGTTCTTC. As protein: CASSPSASPYSSYNEQFF. The rearrangement links TRBV18 to TRBJ2-1, with D hard to call. Germline values: CDR1 KGHSH, CDR2 LQKENI. Trimming pared 3 bases from V and 0 bases from J, leaving 18 bases between. This CDR3 region has 18 residues.

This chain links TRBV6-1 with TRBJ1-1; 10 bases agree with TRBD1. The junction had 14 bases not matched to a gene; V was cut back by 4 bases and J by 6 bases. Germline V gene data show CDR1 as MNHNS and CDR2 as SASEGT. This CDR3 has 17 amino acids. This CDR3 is CASSGRTGGSGYAEAFF. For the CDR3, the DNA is TGTGCCAGCAGTGGAAGGACAGGGGGGAGTGGTTACGCTGAAGCTTTCTTT.

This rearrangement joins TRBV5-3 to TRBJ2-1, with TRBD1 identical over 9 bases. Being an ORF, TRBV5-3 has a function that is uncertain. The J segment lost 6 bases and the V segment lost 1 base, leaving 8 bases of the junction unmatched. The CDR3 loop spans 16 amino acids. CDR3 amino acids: CARSLSGGQGSNEQFF. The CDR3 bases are TGTGCCAGAAGCTTGTCGGGGGGACAGGGCTCCAATGAGCAGTTCTTC.

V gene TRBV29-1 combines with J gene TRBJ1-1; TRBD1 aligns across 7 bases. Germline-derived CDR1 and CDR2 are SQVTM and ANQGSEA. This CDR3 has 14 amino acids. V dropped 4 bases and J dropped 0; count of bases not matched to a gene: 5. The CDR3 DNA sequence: TGCAGCGTTGTTAGCAGGGGGATGAACACTGAAGCTTTCTTT. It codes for CSVVSRGMNTEAFF.

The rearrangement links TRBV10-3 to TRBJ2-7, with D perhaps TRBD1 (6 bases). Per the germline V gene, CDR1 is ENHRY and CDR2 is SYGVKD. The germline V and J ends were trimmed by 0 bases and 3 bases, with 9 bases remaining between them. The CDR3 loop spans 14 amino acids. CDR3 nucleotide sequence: TGTGCCATCAGTGAGTCGACAGGAATCTACGAGCAGTACTTC. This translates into CAISESTGIYEQYF.

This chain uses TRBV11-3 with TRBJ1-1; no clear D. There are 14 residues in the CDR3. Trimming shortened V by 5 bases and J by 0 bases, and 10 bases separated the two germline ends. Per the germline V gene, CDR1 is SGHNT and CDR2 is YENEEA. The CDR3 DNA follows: TGTGCCAGCAGCGCAGACTCCATGAACACTGAAGCTTTCTTT. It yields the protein CASSADSMNTEAFF. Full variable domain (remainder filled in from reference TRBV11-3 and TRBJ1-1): EAGVVQSPRYKIIEKKQPVAFWCNPISGHNTLYWYLQNLGQGPELLIRYENEEAVDDSQLPKDRFSAERLKGVDSTLKIQPAELGDSAVYLCASSADSMNTEAFFGQGTRLTVV.

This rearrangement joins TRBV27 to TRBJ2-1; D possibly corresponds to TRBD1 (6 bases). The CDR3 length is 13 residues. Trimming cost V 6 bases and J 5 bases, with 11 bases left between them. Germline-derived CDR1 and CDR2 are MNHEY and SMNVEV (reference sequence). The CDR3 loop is CASSGQSDNEQFF. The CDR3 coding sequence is TGTGCCAGCAGCGGACAGTCCGACAATGAGCAGTTCTTC.

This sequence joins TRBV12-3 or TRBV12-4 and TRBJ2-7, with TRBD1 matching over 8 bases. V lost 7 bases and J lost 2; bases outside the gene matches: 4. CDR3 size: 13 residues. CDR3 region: CASTDRVTYEQYF. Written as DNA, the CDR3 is TGTGCCAGCACGGACAGGGTGACCTACGAGCAGTACTTC.

Here the CDR3 DNA reads TGTGCCAGCCGGGGACAGGGGGAGGCTGAAGCTTTCTTT. Translating gives CASRGQGEAEAFF. The chain has TRBV25-1 and TRBJ1-1; 11 positions match TRBD1. Germline-derived CDR1 and CDR2 are MGHDK and SYGVNS. The junction had 5 bases not matched to a gene; V was cut back by 8 bases and J by 6 bases. The length of the CDR3 is 13 residues.

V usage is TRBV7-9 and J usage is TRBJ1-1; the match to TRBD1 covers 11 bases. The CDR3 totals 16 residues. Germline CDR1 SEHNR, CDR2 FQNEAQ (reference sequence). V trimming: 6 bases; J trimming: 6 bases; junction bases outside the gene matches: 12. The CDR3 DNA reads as TGTGCCAGCAGTCTCCGGGACAGGGGGTTTTTTTCTGAAGCTTTCTTT. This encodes CASSLRDRGFFSEAFF. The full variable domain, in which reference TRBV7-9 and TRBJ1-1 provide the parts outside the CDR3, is DTGVSQNPRHKITKRGQNVTFRCDPISEHNRLYWYRQTLGQGPEFLTYFQNEAQLEKSRLLSDRFSAERPKGSFSTLEIQRTEQGDSAMYLCASSLRDRGFFSEAFFGQGTRLTVV.

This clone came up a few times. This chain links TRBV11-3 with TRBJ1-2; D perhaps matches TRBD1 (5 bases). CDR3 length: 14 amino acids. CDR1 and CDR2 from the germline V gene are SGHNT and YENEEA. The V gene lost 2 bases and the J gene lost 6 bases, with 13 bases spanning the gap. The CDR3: CASSLNPAGDGYTF. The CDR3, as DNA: TGTGCCAGCAGCTTAAATCCCGCGGGGGATGGCTACACCTTC.

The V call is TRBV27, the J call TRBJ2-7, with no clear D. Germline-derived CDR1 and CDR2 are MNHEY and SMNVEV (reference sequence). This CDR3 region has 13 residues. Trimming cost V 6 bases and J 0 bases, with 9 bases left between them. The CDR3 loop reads CASRSTVSYEQYF. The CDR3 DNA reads TGTGCCAGCAGATCAACAGTCTCCTACGAGCAGTACTTC.